This T cell receptor beta chain was sequenced for a study of cytomegalovirus exposure and HLA in healthy donors. The CDR3 has 14 residues. Germline V lookup: CDR1 SGHRS, CDR2 YFSETQ. The V end was cut by 4 bases, the J end by 8 bases, with 18 bases between. Sequenced by immunoSEQ multiplex PCR; TCRdb stores in-frame clones only, minus some. The data contain 150,000 to 200,000 clones, 85% of them seen just once; the ten biggest clones take up 15% to 20%. The chain joins TRBV5-1 to TRBJ1-2; D gene uncertain. Sequencing was performed on PBMCs. This receptor was taken from a man aged 18 to 35 in good health and CMV-seropositive. CDR3 amino acids: CASSPGSGSKGYTF. CDR3 DNA: TGCGCCAGCAGCCCTGGGTCGGGGTCTAAGGGCTACACCTTC.